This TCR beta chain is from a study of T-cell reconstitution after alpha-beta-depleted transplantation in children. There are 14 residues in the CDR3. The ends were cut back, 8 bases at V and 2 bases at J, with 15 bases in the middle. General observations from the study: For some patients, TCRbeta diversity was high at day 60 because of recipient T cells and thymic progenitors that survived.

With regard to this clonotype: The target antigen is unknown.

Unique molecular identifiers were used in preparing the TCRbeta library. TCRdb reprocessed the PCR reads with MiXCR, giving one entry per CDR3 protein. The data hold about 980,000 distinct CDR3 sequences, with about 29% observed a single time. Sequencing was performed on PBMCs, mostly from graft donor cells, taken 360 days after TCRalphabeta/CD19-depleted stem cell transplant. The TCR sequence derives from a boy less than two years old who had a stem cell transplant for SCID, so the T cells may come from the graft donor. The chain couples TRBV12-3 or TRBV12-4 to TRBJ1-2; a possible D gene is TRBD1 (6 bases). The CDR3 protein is CASFPQTGNYGYTF. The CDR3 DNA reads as TGTGCCAGCTTCCCCCAAACAGGGAACTATGGCTACACCTTC.